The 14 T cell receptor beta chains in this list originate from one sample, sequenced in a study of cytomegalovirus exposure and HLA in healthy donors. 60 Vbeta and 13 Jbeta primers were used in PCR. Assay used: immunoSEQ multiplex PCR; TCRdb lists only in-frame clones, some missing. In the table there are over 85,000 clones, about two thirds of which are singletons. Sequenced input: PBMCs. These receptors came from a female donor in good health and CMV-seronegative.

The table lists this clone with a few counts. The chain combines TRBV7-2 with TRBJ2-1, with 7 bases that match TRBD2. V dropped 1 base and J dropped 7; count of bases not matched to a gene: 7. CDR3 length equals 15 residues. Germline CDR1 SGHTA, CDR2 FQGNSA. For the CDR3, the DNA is TGTGCCAGCAGCTTAGGACCGGGAGCGGGGAATGAGCAGTTCTTC. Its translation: CASSLGPGAGNEQFF.

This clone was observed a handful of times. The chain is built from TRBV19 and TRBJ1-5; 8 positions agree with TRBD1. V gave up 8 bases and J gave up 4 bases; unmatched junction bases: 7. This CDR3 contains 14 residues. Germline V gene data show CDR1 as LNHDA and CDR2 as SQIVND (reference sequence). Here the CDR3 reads CASAARTGNQPQHF. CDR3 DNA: TGTGCCAGTGCCGCCCGGACAGGGAATCAGCCCCAGCATTTT. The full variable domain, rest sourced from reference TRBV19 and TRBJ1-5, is DGGITQSPKYLFRKEGQNVTLSCEQNLNHDAMYWYRQDPGQGLRLIYYSQIVNDFQKGDIAEGYSVSREKKESFPLTVTSAQKNPTAFYLCASAARTGNQPQHFGDGTRLSIL.

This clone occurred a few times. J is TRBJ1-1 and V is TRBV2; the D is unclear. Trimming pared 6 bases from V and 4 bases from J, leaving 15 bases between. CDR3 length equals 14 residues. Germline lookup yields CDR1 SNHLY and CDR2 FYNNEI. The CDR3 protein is CASSRRGLGTEAFF. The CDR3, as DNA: TGTGCCAGCAGCCGACGGGGTTTGGGCACTGAAGCTTTCTTT.

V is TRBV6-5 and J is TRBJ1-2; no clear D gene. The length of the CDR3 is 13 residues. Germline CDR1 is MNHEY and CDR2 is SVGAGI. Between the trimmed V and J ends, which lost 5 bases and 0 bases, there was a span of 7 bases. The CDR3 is CASSEKPNYGYTF. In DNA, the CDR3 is TGTGCCAGCAGTGAGAAACCTAACTATGGCTACACCTTC.

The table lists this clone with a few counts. The CDR3 here is CATSKSLAGVSTDTQYF. CDR3 sequence (DNA): TGTGCCACCAGCAAATCACTAGCGGGTGTTAGCACAGATACGCAGTATTTT. This chain uses TRBV15 with TRBJ2-3; 9 bases are a match to TRBD2. This CDR3 contains 17 residues. J gave up 0 bases and V 4 bases, and 8 bases lay outside the gene matches. The germline V gene encodes CDR1 LNHNV and CDR2 YYDKDF (reference sequence).

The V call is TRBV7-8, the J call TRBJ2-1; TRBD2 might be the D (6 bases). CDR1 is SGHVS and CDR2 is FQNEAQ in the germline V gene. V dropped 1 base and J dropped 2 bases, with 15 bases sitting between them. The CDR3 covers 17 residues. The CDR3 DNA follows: TGTGCCAGCAGCTTAGGCGGGCTAGCGCCCACCTACAATGAGCAGTTCTTC. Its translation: CASSLGGLAPTYNEQFF.

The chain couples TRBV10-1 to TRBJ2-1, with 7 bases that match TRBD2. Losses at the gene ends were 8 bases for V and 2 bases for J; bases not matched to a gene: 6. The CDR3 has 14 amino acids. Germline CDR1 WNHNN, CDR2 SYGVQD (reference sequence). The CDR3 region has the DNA TGCGCCAGCTCCCCCAGCGGGGCCTACAATGAGCAGTTCTTC. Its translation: CASSPSGAYNEQFF.

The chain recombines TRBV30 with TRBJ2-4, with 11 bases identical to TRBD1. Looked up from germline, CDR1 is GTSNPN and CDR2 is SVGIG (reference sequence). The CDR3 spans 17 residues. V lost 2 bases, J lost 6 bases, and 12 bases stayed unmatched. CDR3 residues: CAWSSPHGTGGLNIQYF. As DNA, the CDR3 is TGTGCCTGGAGTTCTCCCCACGGGACAGGGGGTTTAAACATTCAGTACTTC.

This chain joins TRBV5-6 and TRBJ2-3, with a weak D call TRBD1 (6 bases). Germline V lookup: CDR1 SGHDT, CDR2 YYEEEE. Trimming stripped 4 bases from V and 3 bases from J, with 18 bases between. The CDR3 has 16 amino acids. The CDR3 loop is CASSQLVAQGTDTQYF. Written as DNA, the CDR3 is TGTGCCAGCAGCCAGTTGGTGGCGCAGGGGACAGATACGCAGTATTTT. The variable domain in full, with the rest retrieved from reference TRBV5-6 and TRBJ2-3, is DAGVTQSPTHLIKTRGQQVTLRCSPKSGHDTVSWYQQALGQGPQFIFQYYEEEERQRGNFPDRFSGHQFPNYSSELNVNALLLGDSALYLCASSQLVAQGTDTQYFGPGTRLTVL.

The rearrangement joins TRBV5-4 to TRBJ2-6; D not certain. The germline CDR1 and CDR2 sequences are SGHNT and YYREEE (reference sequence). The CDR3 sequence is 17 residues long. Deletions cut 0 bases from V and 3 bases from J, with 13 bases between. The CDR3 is CASSLGGRPLGANVLTF. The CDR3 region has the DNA TGTGCCAGCAGCTTGGGCGGCCGCCCCCTTGGGGCCAACGTCCTGACTTTC.

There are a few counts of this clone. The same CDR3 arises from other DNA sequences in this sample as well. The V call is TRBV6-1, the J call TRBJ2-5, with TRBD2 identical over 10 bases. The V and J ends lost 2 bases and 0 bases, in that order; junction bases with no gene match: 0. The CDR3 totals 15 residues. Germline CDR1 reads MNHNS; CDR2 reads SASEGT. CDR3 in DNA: TGTGCCAGCAGTGAACTAGCGGGAGACCAAGAGACCCAGTACTTC. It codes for CASSELAGDQETQYF.

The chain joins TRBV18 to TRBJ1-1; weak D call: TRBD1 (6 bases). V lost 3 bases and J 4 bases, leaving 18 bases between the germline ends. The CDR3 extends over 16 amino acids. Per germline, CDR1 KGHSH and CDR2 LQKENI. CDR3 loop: CASSPFEGGEGTEAFF. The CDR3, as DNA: TGTGCCAGCTCACCGTTCGAGGGGGGGGAGGGCACTGAAGCTTTCTTT.

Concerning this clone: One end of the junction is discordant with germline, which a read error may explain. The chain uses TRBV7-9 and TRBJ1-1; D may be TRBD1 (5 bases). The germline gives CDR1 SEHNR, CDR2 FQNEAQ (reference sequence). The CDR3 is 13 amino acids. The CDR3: CSSSFPEGTEAFF. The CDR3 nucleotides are TGTTCCAGCAGCTTCCCGGAGGGGACTGAAGCTTTCTTT. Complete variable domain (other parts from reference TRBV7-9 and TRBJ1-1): DTGVSQNPRHKITKRGQNVTFRCDPISEHNRLYWYRQTLGQGPEFLTYFQNEAQLEKSRLLSDRFSAERPKGSFSTLEIQRTEQGDSAMYLCSSSFPEGTEAFFGQGTRLTVV.

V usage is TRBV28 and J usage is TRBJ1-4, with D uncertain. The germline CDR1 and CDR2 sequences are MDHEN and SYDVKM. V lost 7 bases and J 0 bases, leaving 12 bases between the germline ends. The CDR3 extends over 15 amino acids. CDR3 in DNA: TGTGCCAGCATACCCCTGGCATCAACTAATGAAAAACTGTTTTTT. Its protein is CASIPLASTNEKLFF.